Listed here are 4 T cell receptor beta chains from one sample, sequenced in a study of cytomegalovirus exposure and HLA in healthy donors. Produced via immunoSEQ multiplex PCR; TCRdb's table is partial and in-frame only. Among 120,000 or so clones listed, more than 70% were seen once. The sequenced material came from PBMCs. These receptors were collected from a man aged 18 to 30 in good health and CMV-seronegative.

V gene TRBV29-1 combines with J gene TRBJ2-5; D gene ambiguous. The V gene lost 4 bases and the J gene lost 3 bases, with 15 bases spanning the gap. CDR3 length: 14 residues. Germline CDR1 is SQVTM and CDR2 is ANQGSEA. The CDR3 DNA is TGCAGCGTTGTTGGGCAGGCTGAGAAAGAGACCCAGTACTTC. The encoded protein is CSVVGQAEKETQYF.

The rearrangement links TRBV30 to TRBJ2-3, with D possibly TRBD2 on 5 matching bases. The CDR3 sequence is 18 residues long. Trimming removed 2 bases at V and 1 base at J, with 22 bases between. Germline lookup yields CDR1 GTSNPN and CDR2 SVGIG (reference sequence). The CDR3 here is CAWSLPSGGPAGTDTQYF. CDR3 bases: TGTGCCTGGAGTCTCCCTAGTGGCGGGCCGGCCGGCACAGATACGCAGTATTTT.

The chain couples TRBV5-6 to TRBJ1-1; no clear D. The germline V gene has CDR1 SGHDT and CDR2 YYEEEE. Trimming removed 0 bases from V and 4 bases from J, with 7 bases in between. The CDR3 sequence is 13 residues long. DNA of the CDR3: TGTGCCAGCAGCTTGGGGTCGGGCACTGAAGCTTTCTTT. Encoded protein: CASSLGSGTEAFF.

The V call is TRBV6-5, the J call TRBJ2-1; D is possibly TRBD1 (5 bases). Trimming stripped 10 bases from V and 0 bases from J, with 13 bases between. The CDR3 is 14 amino acids. CDR1 and CDR2 (germline): MNHEY, SVGAGI. DNA for the CDR3: TGTGCCACAACACAGGACAACTCCTACAATGAGCAGTTCTTC. Protein product: CATTQDNSYNEQFF.